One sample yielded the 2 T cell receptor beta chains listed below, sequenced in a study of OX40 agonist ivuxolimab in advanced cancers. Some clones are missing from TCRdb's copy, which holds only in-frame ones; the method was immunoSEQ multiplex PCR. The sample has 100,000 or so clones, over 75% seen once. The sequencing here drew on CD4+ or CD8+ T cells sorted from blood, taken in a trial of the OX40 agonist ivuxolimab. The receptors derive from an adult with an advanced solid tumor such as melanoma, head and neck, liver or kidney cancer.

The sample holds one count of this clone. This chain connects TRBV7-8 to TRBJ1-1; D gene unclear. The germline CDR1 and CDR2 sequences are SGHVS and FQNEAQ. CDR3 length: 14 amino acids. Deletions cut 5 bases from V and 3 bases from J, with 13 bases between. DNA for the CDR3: TGTGCCAGCAGCACTCACGGACGGTACACTGAAGCTTTCTTT. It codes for CASSTHGRYTEAFF.

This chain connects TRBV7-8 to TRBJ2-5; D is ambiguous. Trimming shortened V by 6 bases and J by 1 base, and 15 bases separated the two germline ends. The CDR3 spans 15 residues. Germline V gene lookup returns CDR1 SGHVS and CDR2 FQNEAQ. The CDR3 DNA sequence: TGTGCCAGCAGACGGGCCGATGGGCTCCAAGAGACCCAGTACTTC. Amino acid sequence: CASRRADGLQETQYF.